This T cell receptor (beta chain) stems from a study of blood T cell repertoires in COVID-19. Turning to the study itself: Samples taken during acute and convalescent COVID-19 were collected in the United States, Italy and Spain. PBMCs, B-cell-depleted T cells, or T cells provided the cDNA or gDNA that made up the material.

As handled by the study authors: Reference gene primer amplification gave estimated nucleated cell counts. Clones were sequenced by immunoSEQ multiplex PCR, and TCRdb holds only the in-frame ones, with some missing. The DNA gave D and trimming, while V, J and clone size come from that table. The profile shows 150,000 to 170,000 clones, about 90% of them singletons. The table lists this clone with a count of one. Sequenced sample: peripheral blood. The sequence was collected from a man in his fifties or sixties with acute or convalescent COVID-19.

CDR3 in DNA: TGTGCCAGCAGCCAAGGAGGGGCTAGCGGGAGATTCCAAGAGACCCAGTACTTC. Protein: CASSQGGASGRFQETQYF. V and J are TRBV14 and TRBJ2-5; 10 bases align to TRBD2. Germline CDR1 SGHDN, CDR2 FVKESK. The junction had 9 bases not matched to a gene; V was cut back by 1 base and J by 1 base. The CDR3 sequence is 18 residues long.